The T cell receptor beta chain described here comes from a study of T cell repertoires in cytomegalovirus infection. TCRdb independently ran MiXCR on the reads; one entry per CDR3 protein. The sample gives under 200,000 distinct CDR3 sequences, roughly 9.8% of which show up once; about 4.6% is in the top ten. This clonotype was counted at least ten times. The CDR3 runs 16 residues. With 7 bases removed from V and 4 bases from J, the gap between germline ends came to 20 bases. The germline V gene encodes CDR1 MDHEN and CDR2 SYDVKM. The clonotype originates from a human donor in good health (CMV status not recorded). Some clones in this sample may be carry-over from other donors' samples. Material: PBMCs. The J gene is TRBJ1-5, the V gene TRBV28, with D possibly TRBD1 on 5 matching bases. The CDR3, as DNA: TGTGCCAGCACTCTCCTCGGGGGGGTCGGAAATCAGCCCCAGCATTTT. Amino acid sequence: CASTLLGGVGNQPQHF.